The rows below give T cell receptor beta chains drawn from one sample of a study of T-cell memory formation after mild COVID-19. TCRdb ran MiXCR on the 5' RACE reads and lists one entry per CDR3 protein. The data hold around 250,000 distinct CDR3 sequences, with over 15% observed a single time. The sequenced sample was PBMCs or a T cell subset sorted from them (not recorded which). The receptors stem from an adult woman who had mild COVID-19 (a few samples of this study predate the infection). Cell type and time point are not known. CDR3s include the opening cysteine and the closing phenylalanine or tryptophan. Fields, in order: clone size, J gene, V gene, D gene, CDR3 DNA, CDR3 protein. The D gene is left open where the match is weak. Clone size appears in some rows only: once, few, many, or a class for an expanded clone.

clone_size: .
j_call: TRBJ2-4
v_call: TRBV2
d_call: .
cdr3_nt: TGTGCCAGCAATAAGGATTCCGTTGACGCGTACTTC
cdr3_aa: CASNKDSVDAYF

clone_size: .
j_call: TRBJ2-7
v_call: TRBV6-1
d_call: .
cdr3_nt: TGTGCCAGTCTCGAGGACCTGGCCTACGAGCAGTACTTC
cdr3_aa: CASLEDLAYEQYF

clone_size: .
j_call: TRBJ2-6
v_call: TRBV5-1
d_call: .
cdr3_nt: TGCGCCAGCAGGGGTCAAGGGGACAACGTCCTGACTTTC
cdr3_aa: CASRGQGDNVLTF

clone_size: .
j_call: TRBJ1-1
v_call: TRBV20-1
d_call: TRBD1
cdr3_nt: TGCAGTGCTACCCCAGGGGGCTGGGTCACTGAAGCTTTCTTT
cdr3_aa: CSATPGGWVTEAFF

clone_size: few
j_call: TRBJ1-5
v_call: TRBV7-9
d_call: .
cdr3_nt: TGTGCCAGCAGCTTCGATGGAAGTGGTCAGCCCCAGCATTTT
cdr3_aa: CASSFDGSGQPQHF

clone_size: few
j_call: TRBJ2-7
v_call: TRBV20-1
d_call: .
cdr3_nt: TGCAGTGCTAGAGATCCAGGGTGGTCCATGTACGAGCAGTACTTC
cdr3_aa: CSARDPGWSMYEQYF

clone_size: few
j_call: TRBJ2-7
v_call: TRBV9
d_call: TRBD1
cdr3_nt: TGTGCCAGCAGCGCCTCCGGGACAGGGGCATACGAGCAGTACTTC
cdr3_aa: CASSASGTGAYEQYF

clone_size: .
j_call: TRBJ2-2
v_call: TRBV6-5
d_call: .
cdr3_nt: TGTGCCAGCAGTCGCCTTTGGGGACCGGGCGGGGAGCTGTTTTTT
cdr3_aa: CASSRLWGPGGELFF

clone_size: many
j_call: TRBJ1-6
v_call: TRBV18
d_call: .
cdr3_nt: TGTGCCAGCTCACCCGGGAGGGAAGCCGGTTCACCCCTCCACTTT
cdr3_aa: CASSPGREAGSPLHF

clone_size: .
j_call: TRBJ2-6
v_call: TRBV6-2/TRBV6-3
d_call: .
cdr3_nt: TGTGCCAGCAGTTACGGTCGGATAATCTCTGGGGCCAACGTCCTGACTTTC
cdr3_aa: CASSYGRIISGANVLTF

clone_size: many
j_call: TRBJ2-7
v_call: TRBV29-1
d_call: TRBD1
cdr3_nt: TGCAGCGTTGCAAGAGGGACAGGGTCCGAGCAGTACTTC
cdr3_aa: CSVARGTGSEQYF

clone_size: .
j_call: TRBJ2-7
v_call: TRBV7-3
d_call: .
cdr3_nt: TGTGCCAGCAGCCTGACATTCTCCTACGAGCAGTACTTC
cdr3_aa: CASSLTFSYEQYF

clone_size: few
j_call: TRBJ2-5
v_call: TRBV6-2/TRBV6-3
d_call: .
cdr3_nt: TGTGCCAGCAGTTACTCGAAGGGCTCCTTTCGCAAGGAGACCCAGTACTTC
cdr3_aa: CASSYSKGSFRKETQYF

clone_size: .
j_call: TRBJ1-5
v_call: TRBV5-1
d_call: .
cdr3_nt: TGCGCCAGCAGCCATGTCCCCAATCAGCCCCAGCATTTT
cdr3_aa: CASSHVPNQPQHF

clone_size: few
j_call: TRBJ1-1
v_call: TRBV5-1
d_call: .
cdr3_nt: TGCGCCAGCAGCCCTGGTTGGGCTTCGAACACTGAAGCTTTCTTT
cdr3_aa: CASSPGWASNTEAFF

clone_size: many
j_call: TRBJ2-2
v_call: TRBV5-1
d_call: .
cdr3_nt: TGTGCCAGCAGCTGGGGGCAGGGCACCGGGGAGCTGTTTTTT
cdr3_aa: CASSWGQGTGELFF

clone_size: .
j_call: TRBJ2-7
v_call: TRBV3-1
d_call: .
cdr3_nt: TGTGCCAGCAGCCAGGGGCCAGGGACCTACGAGCAGTACTTC
cdr3_aa: CASSQGPGTYEQYF

clone_size: few
j_call: TRBJ2-5
v_call: TRBV20-1
d_call: TRBD1
cdr3_nt: TGCAGTGCTAGAGACCCACGGGACAGTAAAGAGACCCAGTACTTC
cdr3_aa: CSARDPRDSKETQYF

clone_size: few
j_call: TRBJ2-2
v_call: TRBV5-5
d_call: .
cdr3_nt: TGTGCCAGCAGCTTTTCCTCCCTTCGACGGCTCGACGGGGAGCTGTTTTTT
cdr3_aa: CASSFSSLRRLDGELFF

clone_size: .
j_call: TRBJ2-1
v_call: TRBV6-5
d_call: .
cdr3_nt: TGTGCCAGCAGCCGTAGGGTTAACTCTTACAATGAGCAGTTCTTC
cdr3_aa: CASSRRVNSYNEQFF

clone_size: many
j_call: TRBJ2-3
v_call: TRBV5-1
d_call: TRBD2
cdr3_nt: TGCGCCAGCAGCTTCACCACTAGCGGGGGGGCGACAGATACGCAGTATTTT
cdr3_aa: CASSFTTSGGATDTQYF

clone_size: many
j_call: TRBJ2-7
v_call: TRBV12-3/TRBV12-4
d_call: .
cdr3_nt: TGTGCCAGCAGTCTCAGCCCGTCTCCCGTGTACTTC
cdr3_aa: CASSLSPSPVYF

clone_size: few
j_call: TRBJ2-7
v_call: TRBV7-8
d_call: .
cdr3_nt: TGTGCCAGCAGCTTAGAGCTCGGATCCTACGAGCAGTACTTC
cdr3_aa: CASSLELGSYEQYF

clone_size: few
j_call: TRBJ2-5
v_call: TRBV7-2
d_call: TRBD2
cdr3_nt: TGTGCCAGCAGTACCCTAGCGGGAGGGGTGGAGACCCAGTACTTC
cdr3_aa: CASSTLAGGVETQYF

clone_size: few
j_call: TRBJ2-7
v_call: TRBV5-1
d_call: TRBD2
cdr3_nt: TGCGCCAGCAGCTTGTTAGCGACTAGCACGTCCGAGCAGTACTTC
cdr3_aa: CASSLLATSTSEQYF

clone_size: few
j_call: TRBJ2-1
v_call: TRBV7-2
d_call: .
cdr3_nt: TGTGCCAGCAGCGAGGCTCGGGGTTACAATGAGCAGTTCTTC
cdr3_aa: CASSEARGYNEQFF

clone_size: .
j_call: TRBJ1-2
v_call: TRBV4-1
d_call: TRBD1
cdr3_nt: TGCGCCAGCAGCCAAGAAGGGGGCGGGGGCGGCTACACCTTC
cdr3_aa: CASSQEGGGGGYTF

clone_size: .
j_call: TRBJ1-1
v_call: TRBV29-1
d_call: TRBD1
cdr3_nt: TGCAGCGTTTGGACAGGGGGTATGAACACTGAAGCTTTCTTT
cdr3_aa: CSVWTGGMNTEAFF

clone_size: many
j_call: TRBJ2-7
v_call: TRBV12-3/TRBV12-4
d_call: .
cdr3_nt: TGTGCCAGCAGTGTCTATTTGAGACACGACCCCTTCTACGAGCAGTACTTC
cdr3_aa: CASSVYLRHDPFYEQYF

clone_size: .
j_call: TRBJ2-1
v_call: TRBV6-2/TRBV6-3
d_call: TRBD2
cdr3_nt: TGTGCCAGCAGTTATTTTCTAGCGGGTTTTTCTGAGCAGTTCTTC
cdr3_aa: CASSYFLAGFSEQFF

clone_size: .
j_call: TRBJ2-5
v_call: TRBV7-2
d_call: .
cdr3_nt: TGTGCCAGCAGCTCACAAGGACAGAGGGAGACCCAGTACTTC
cdr3_aa: CASSSQGQRETQYF

clone_size: few
j_call: TRBJ2-3
v_call: TRBV19
d_call: .
cdr3_nt: TGTGCCAGTAGTATGGGGGGACTCCGAGGGACCACAGATACGCAGTATTTT
cdr3_aa: CASSMGGLRGTTDTQYF

clone_size: .
j_call: TRBJ2-7
v_call: TRBV6-6
d_call: .
cdr3_nt: TGTGCCAGCAGACCCGACACTGGCGAGCAGTACTTC
cdr3_aa: CASRPDTGEQYF

clone_size: .
j_call: TRBJ2-1
v_call: TRBV3-1
d_call: .
cdr3_nt: TGTGCCAGCAGCCAAGATGCTAGCCCCAGCTCCTACAATGAGCAGTTCTTC
cdr3_aa: CASSQDASPSSYNEQFF

clone_size: .
j_call: TRBJ2-3
v_call: TRBV20-1
d_call: TRBD2
cdr3_nt: TGCAGTGCTCCGGAATTGGGACTAGCGGGAGTAGCAGATACGCAGTATTTT
cdr3_aa: CSAPELGLAGVADTQYF

clone_size: .
j_call: TRBJ2-3
v_call: TRBV5-4
d_call: .
cdr3_nt: TGTGCCAGCAGCGAGGGGGGCGCAGTGTTGGTCGATACGCAGTATTTT
cdr3_aa: CASSEGGAVLVDTQYF

clone_size: many
j_call: TRBJ2-7
v_call: TRBV4-2
d_call: TRBD2
cdr3_nt: TGTGCCAGCAGCCAAGGAGCGGGAGTATGGGACGAGCAGTACTTC
cdr3_aa: CASSQGAGVWDEQYF

clone_size: many
j_call: TRBJ1-2
v_call: TRBV10-3
d_call: TRBD1
cdr3_nt: TGTGCCATATCCGGGACAGGGGGCTCCTTGGGCGGCTACACCTTC
cdr3_aa: CAISGTGGSLGGYTF

clone_size: .
j_call: TRBJ2-2
v_call: TRBV14
d_call: .
cdr3_nt: TGTGCCAGCAGCCAAGCCACGAACACCGGGGAGCTGTTTTTT
cdr3_aa: CASSQATNTGELFF

clone_size: .
j_call: TRBJ2-7
v_call: TRBV29-1
d_call: TRBD2
cdr3_nt: TGCAGCGTCGGGGGGGCCTACGAGCAGTACTTC
cdr3_aa: CSVGGAYEQYF

clone_size: .
j_call: TRBJ1-2
v_call: TRBV7-2
d_call: TRBD1
cdr3_nt: TGTGCCAGCAGCTTAGACCTCACAGGGGTTAGTGGCTACACCTTC
cdr3_aa: CASSLDLTGVSGYTF

clone_size: .
j_call: TRBJ2-1
v_call: TRBV24-1
d_call: .
cdr3_nt: TGTGCCACCAGTGATTTTAGGAGCTACAATGAGCAGTTCTTC
cdr3_aa: CATSDFRSYNEQFF

clone_size: many
j_call: TRBJ2-3
v_call: TRBV5-1
d_call: .
cdr3_nt: TGCGCCAGCAGCTTGGTGAGGGCTGGGGGCACAGATACGCAGTATTTT
cdr3_aa: CASSLVRAGGTDTQYF

clone_size: few
j_call: TRBJ2-3
v_call: TRBV18
d_call: .
cdr3_nt: TGTGCCAGCTCACCTTTCGGGACACCCACAGATACGCAGTATTTT
cdr3_aa: CASSPFGTPTDTQYF

clone_size: .
j_call: TRBJ2-7
v_call: TRBV5-4
d_call: TRBD1
cdr3_nt: TGTGCCAGCAGCCCAACCCCGGACAGGAGCTCCTACGAGCAGTACTTC
cdr3_aa: CASSPTPDRSSYEQYF

clone_size: few
j_call: TRBJ1-1
v_call: TRBV18
d_call: .
cdr3_nt: TGTGCCAGCTCACCCTTTGGGGGTGTCGTCACTGAAGCTTTCTTT
cdr3_aa: CASSPFGGVVTEAFF

clone_size: many
j_call: TRBJ2-7
v_call: TRBV5-1
d_call: .
cdr3_nt: TGCGCCAGCAGCCCTGAAGGTAGTCTCTACGAGCAGTACTTC
cdr3_aa: CASSPEGSLYEQYF

clone_size: once
j_call: TRBJ2-5
v_call: TRBV6-5
d_call: .
cdr3_nt: TGTGCCAGCAGTTATATGGGCGGGACCCAGTACTTC
cdr3_aa: CASSYMGGTQYF

clone_size: .
j_call: TRBJ1-4
v_call: TRBV15
d_call: .
cdr3_nt: TGTGCCACCAGCAGAGTACATGGTAATGAAAAACTGTTTTTT
cdr3_aa: CATSRVHGNEKLFF

clone_size: .
j_call: TRBJ1-5
v_call: TRBV12-3/TRBV12-4
d_call: .
cdr3_nt: TGTGCCAGCAAAGGGGCTGCTGGCAATCAGCCCCAGCATTTT
cdr3_aa: CASKGAAGNQPQHF

clone_size: few
j_call: TRBJ1-5
v_call: TRBV24-1
d_call: .
cdr3_nt: TGTGCCACCAGTGCTTCGCAGGGAGGAAGACAGCCCCAGCATTTT
cdr3_aa: CATSASQGGRQPQHF

clone_size: many
j_call: TRBJ2-7
v_call: TRBV7-9
d_call: .
cdr3_nt: TGTGCCAGCAGCCAGTCGGGGTACGAGCAGTACTTC
cdr3_aa: CASSQSGYEQYF

clone_size: many
j_call: TRBJ2-5
v_call: TRBV23-1
d_call: TRBD1
cdr3_nt: TGCGCCAGCAGACCGGGACAGAAAGAGACCCAGTACTTC
cdr3_aa: CASRPGQKETQYF

clone_size: .
j_call: TRBJ2-5
v_call: TRBV25-1
d_call: TRBD2
cdr3_nt: TGTGCCAGCAGTGATGCCGGGAGGATAGAGACCCAGTACTTC
cdr3_aa: CASSDAGRIETQYF

clone_size: few
j_call: TRBJ2-5
v_call: TRBV5-1
d_call: .
cdr3_nt: TGCGCCAGCAGGTCTGGGAGTTTGAGCGGAGTGGAAGAGACCCAGTACTTC
cdr3_aa: CASRSGSLSGVEETQYF

clone_size: few
j_call: TRBJ1-2
v_call: TRBV20-1
d_call: TRBD1
cdr3_nt: TGCAGTGCCACAGGGGGAAGCTATGGCTACACCTTC
cdr3_aa: CSATGGSYGYTF

clone_size: many
j_call: TRBJ1-1
v_call: TRBV6-5
d_call: .
cdr3_nt: TGTGCCAGCAGTTACACCGGGACCGCCTCAGAAGCTTTCTTT
cdr3_aa: CASSYTGTASEAFF